These T cell receptor beta chains were read from a single sample in a study of T cell responses to AZD1222 COVID-19 vaccine. TCRdb keeps only in-frame clones here, not all; method: immunoSEQ multiplex PCR. The sample has about 120,000 clones; roughly nine tenths are singletons. The input for sequencing was peripheral blood, taken on day 0 of AZD1222 vaccination. The receptors originated from an adult in good health. Each CDR3 is given without its conserved first and last residue. The order of the fields is V gene, CDR3 length, CDR3 protein.

>TRBV5-4|11
ASSLGQGREQY
>TRBV18|14
ASSPSLAGAKNIQY
>TRBV7-6|15
ASSLAQRLNSNQPQH
>TRBV18|10
ASSISFGELF
>TRBV7-2|12
ASSFRDNTDTQY
>TRBV27|11
ARPTGGNQPQH
>TRBV2|10
ASSKLSNEQF
>TRBV12-3/TRBV12-4|11
ATGLAGANEQF
>TRBV9|15
ASSVGAGRGGTDTQY
>TRBV11-2|13
ASSLSPLRGDEQF
>TRBV29-1|11
SVDRGLPGEQY
>TRBV2|12
ASRDSLSNQPQH
>TRBV4-3|13
ASSQDRLGGYGYT
>TRBV7-2|12
ASSLAWGNTEAF
>TRBV6-5|8
ASTHYEQY
>TRBV5-1|13
ASSAWAGSNEKLF
>TRBV27|13
ASSSRGSWEETQY
>TRBV19|14
ASSAGPGRLRDTQY
>TRBV5-1|12
ASRTDKTNSPLH
>TRBV28|16
ASSMGQPERHYTDTQY
>TRBV5-4|12
ASSPRYGSAEAF
>TRBV9|13
ASSVAGGAGGTQY
>TRBV6-6|13
ASNPLSVEGDEQY
>TRBV7-9|12
ASSPLGEWSPLH